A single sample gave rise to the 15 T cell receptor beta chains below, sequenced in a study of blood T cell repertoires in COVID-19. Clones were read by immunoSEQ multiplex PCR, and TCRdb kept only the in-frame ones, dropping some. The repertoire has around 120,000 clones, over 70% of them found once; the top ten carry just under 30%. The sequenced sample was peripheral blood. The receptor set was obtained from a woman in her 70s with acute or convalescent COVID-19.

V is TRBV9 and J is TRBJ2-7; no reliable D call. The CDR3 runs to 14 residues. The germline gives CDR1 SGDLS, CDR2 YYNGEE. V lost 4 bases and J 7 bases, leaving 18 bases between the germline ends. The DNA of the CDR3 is TGTGCCAGCAGCTCCGACACTGGCTCAGGTGAGCAGTACTTC. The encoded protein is CASSSDTGSGEQYF. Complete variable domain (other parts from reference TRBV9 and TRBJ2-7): DSGVTQTPKHLITATGQRVTLRCSPRSGDLSVYWYQQSLDQGLQFLIQYYNGEERAKGNILERFSAQQFPDLHSELNLSSLELGDSALYFCASSSDTGSGEQYFGPGTRLTVT.

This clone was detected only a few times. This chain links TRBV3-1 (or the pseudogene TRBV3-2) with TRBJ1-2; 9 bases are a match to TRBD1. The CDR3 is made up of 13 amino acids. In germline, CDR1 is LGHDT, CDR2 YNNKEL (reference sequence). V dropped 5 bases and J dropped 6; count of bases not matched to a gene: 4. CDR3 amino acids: CASSKGQGHGYTF. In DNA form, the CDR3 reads TGTGCCAGCAGCAAGGGACAGGGACATGGCTACACCTTC.

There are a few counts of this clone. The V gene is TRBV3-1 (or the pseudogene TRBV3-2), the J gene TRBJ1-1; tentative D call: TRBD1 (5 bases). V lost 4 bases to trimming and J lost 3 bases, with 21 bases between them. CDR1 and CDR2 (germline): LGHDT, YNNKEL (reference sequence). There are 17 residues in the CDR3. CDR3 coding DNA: TGTGCCAGCAGCCCAACCCCATTTCAGGGATCGGACACTGAAGCTTTCTTT. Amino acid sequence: CASSPTPFQGSDTEAFF.

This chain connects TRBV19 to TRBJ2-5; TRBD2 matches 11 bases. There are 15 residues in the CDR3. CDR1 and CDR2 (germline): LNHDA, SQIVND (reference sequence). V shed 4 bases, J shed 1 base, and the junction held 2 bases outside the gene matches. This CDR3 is CASSTGLAAQETQYF. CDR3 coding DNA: TGTGCCAGTAGTACGGGACTAGCGGCCCAAGAGACCCAGTACTTC.

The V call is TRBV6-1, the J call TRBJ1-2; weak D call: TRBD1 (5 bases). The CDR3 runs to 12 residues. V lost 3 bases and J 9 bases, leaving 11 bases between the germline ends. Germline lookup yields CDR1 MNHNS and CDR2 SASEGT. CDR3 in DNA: TGTGCCAGCAGTGACGCAGGGAAAAGCTACACCTTC. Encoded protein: CASSDAGKSYTF.

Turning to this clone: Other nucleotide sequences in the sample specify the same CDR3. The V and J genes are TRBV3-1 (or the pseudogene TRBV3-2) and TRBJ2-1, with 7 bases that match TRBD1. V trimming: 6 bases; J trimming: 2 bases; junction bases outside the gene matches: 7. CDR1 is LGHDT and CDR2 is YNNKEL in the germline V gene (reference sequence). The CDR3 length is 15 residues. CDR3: CASSSRDRAYNEQFF. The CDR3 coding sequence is TGTGCCAGCAGTTCCCGGGACAGAGCCTACAATGAGCAGTTCTTC.

CDR3 nucleotides: TGTGCCAGCAGTAGGGACAGGGGGCTGGCTTTCTTT. Encoded protein: CASSRDRGLAFF. The chain combines TRBV28 with TRBJ1-1; 12 bases are shared with TRBD1. Looked up from germline, CDR1 is MDHEN and CDR2 is SYDVKM. This CDR3 is 12 amino acids long. V was clipped by 5 bases and J by 11 bases; unmatched bases: 3.

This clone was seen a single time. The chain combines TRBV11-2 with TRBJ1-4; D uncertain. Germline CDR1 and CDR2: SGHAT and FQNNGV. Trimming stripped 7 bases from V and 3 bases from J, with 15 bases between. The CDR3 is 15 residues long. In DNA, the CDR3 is TGTGCCAGCACCTCAGGCCGCCGTGCTAATGAAAAACTGTTTTTT. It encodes CASTSGRRANEKLFF.

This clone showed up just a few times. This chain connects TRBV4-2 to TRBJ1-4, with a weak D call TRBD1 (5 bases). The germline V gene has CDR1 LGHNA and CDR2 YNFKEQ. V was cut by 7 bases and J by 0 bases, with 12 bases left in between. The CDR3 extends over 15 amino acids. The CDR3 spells CASMPGGTTNEKLFF. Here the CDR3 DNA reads TGTGCCAGCATGCCGGGGGGGACAACTAATGAAAAACTGTTTTTT.

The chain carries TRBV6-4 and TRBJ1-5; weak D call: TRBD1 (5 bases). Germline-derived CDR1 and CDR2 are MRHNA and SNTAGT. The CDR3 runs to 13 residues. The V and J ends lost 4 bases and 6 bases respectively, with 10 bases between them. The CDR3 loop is CASSVSQGQPQHF. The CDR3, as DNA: TGTGCCAGCAGTGTCTCGCAGGGTCAGCCCCAGCATTTT.

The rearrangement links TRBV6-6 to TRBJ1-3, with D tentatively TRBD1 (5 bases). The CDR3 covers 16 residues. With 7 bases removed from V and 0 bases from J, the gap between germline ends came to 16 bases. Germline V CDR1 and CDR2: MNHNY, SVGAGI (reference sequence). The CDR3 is CASNSSPRASGNTIYF. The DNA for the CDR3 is TGTGCCAGCAACTCCTCCCCCAGGGCCTCTGGAAACACCATATATTTT.

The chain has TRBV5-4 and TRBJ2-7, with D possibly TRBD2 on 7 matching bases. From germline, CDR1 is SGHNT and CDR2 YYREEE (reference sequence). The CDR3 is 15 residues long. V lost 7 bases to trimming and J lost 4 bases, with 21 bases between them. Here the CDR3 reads CASFTWGGRPYEQYF. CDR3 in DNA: TGTGCCAGCTTCACGTGGGGGGGGCGCCCGTACGAGCAGTACTTC. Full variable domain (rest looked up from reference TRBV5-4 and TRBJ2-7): ETGVTQSPTHLIKTRGQQVTLRCSSQSGHNTVSWYQQALGQGPQFIFQYYREEENGRGNFPPRFSGLQFPNYSSELNVNALELDDSALYLCASFTWGGRPYEQYFGPGTRLTVT.

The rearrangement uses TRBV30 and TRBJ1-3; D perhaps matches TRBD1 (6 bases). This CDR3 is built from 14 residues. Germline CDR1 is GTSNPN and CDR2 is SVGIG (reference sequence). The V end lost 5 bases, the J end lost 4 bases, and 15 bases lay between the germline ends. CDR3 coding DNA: TGTGCCTGGGCTCAGGGGCCTCGCGGAAACACCATATATTTT. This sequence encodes CAWAQGPRGNTIYF.

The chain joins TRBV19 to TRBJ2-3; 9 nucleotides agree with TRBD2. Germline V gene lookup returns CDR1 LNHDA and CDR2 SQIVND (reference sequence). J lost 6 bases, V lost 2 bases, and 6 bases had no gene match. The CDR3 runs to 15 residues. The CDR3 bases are TGTGCCAGTAGTATATCGGCTAGCGGGGTGGATACGCAGTATTTT. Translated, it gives CASSISASGVDTQYF.

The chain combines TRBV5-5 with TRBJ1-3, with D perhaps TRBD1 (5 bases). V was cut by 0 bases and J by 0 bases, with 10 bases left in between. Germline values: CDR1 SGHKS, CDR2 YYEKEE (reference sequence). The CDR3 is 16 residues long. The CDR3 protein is CASSLAWQGSGNTIYF. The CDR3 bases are TGTGCCAGCAGCTTGGCCTGGCAGGGCTCTGGAAACACCATATATTTT.